The entry that follows covers one T cell receptor beta chain sequence. The target antigen is unknown. The data derive from a study of T cell repertoires in cytomegalovirus infection. At the level of the study: Both a matching HLA type and CMV infection were indicated by public TCR beta signatures. Whole-study results and caveats: Public TCR beta family frequency separated CMV-and-HLA carriers, including in an independent cohort. HLA-C-restricted, CMV-specific TCR beta clonotypes were dominant ex vivo.

The V end lost 6 bases, the J end lost 1 base, and 10 bases lay between the germline ends. The CDR3 loop spans 13 amino acids. CDR1 MDHEN and CDR2 SYDVKM come from the germline V gene. TCRdb redid the calling of the reads with MiXCR, one entry per CDR3 protein. The sample carries some 400,000 distinct CDR3 sequences, around 32% recorded once. The V call is TRBV28, the J call TRBJ2-7; D is perhaps TRBD1 (6 bases). This TCR derives from a human donor in good health (CMV status not recorded). Some clones in this sample may be carry-over from other donors' samples. Sequences were obtained from PBMCs. The CDR3 sequence: CASRPDSSYEQYF. The DNA for the CDR3 is TGTGCCAGCAGACCGGACAGTTCCTACGAGCAGTACTTC.